This passage covers 27 T cell receptor beta chains from one sample sequenced in a study of blood T cell repertoires in COVID-19. Assay used: immunoSEQ multiplex PCR; TCRdb lists only in-frame clones, some missing. The sample has fewer than 200,000 clones; about 85% are singletons. Sequencing was done on a sample of peripheral blood. These receptors all come from a man aged 55-75 years who had recovered from COVID-19.

The chain combines TRBV7-2 with TRBJ2-3, with a possible D match to TRBD1 (6 bases). CDR1 SGHTA and CDR2 FQGNSA come from the germline V gene. V dropped 0 bases and J dropped 8 bases, with 18 bases sitting between them. The CDR3 has 16 residues. The CDR3 nucleotides are TGTGCCAGCAGCTTAGCTAGGTGGGGGCAAACGGGTACGCAGTATTTT. Translation: CASSLARWGQTGTQYF. The full variable domain, with the rest looked up from reference TRBV7-2 and TRBJ2-3, is GAGVSQSPSNKVTEKGKDVELRCDPISGHTALYWYRQSLGQGLEFLIYFQGNSAPDKSGLPSDRFSAERTGGSVSTLTIQRTQQEDSAVYLCASSLARWGQTGTQYFGPGTRLTVL.

J is TRBJ1-2 and V is TRBV19, with D maybe TRBD1 (5 bases). The V and J ends lost 6 bases and 8 bases respectively, with 22 bases between them. Germline CDR1 and CDR2: LNHDA and SQIVND (reference sequence). This CDR3 has 15 amino acids. The CDR3 DNA sequence: TGTGCCAGTAGGTTGCAGACAGCCGTCGTGGGCGGCTACACCTTC. Residues: CASRLQTAVVGGYTF. The full variable domain, in which reference TRBV19 and TRBJ1-2 provide the parts outside the CDR3, is DGGITQSPKYLFRKEGQNVTLSCEQNLNHDAMYWYRQDPGQGLRLIYYSQIVNDFQKGDIAEGYSVSREKKESFPLTVTSAQKNPTAFYLCASRLQTAVVGGYTFGSGTRLTVV.

The chain carries TRBV9 and TRBJ1-6, with 10 bases fitting TRBD1. This CDR3 is built from 15 residues. Germline-derived CDR1 and CDR2 are SGDLS and YYNGEE. V was clipped by 3 bases and J by 9 bases; unmatched bases: 6. CDR3 residues: CASSDRTGGFSPLHF. DNA of the CDR3: TGTGCCAGCAGCGACAGGACAGGGGGTTTTTCACCCCTCCACTTT.

The chain joins TRBV24-1 to TRBJ2-5, with a possible D match to TRBD2 (7 bases). The length of the CDR3 is 16 residues. CDR1 KGHDR and CDR2 SFDVKD come from the germline V gene. The germline V and J ends were trimmed by 1 base and 5 bases, with 16 bases remaining between them. The CDR3 reads CATSDLRGGGVETQYF. The CDR3 DNA reads TGTGCCACCAGTGATTTAAGGGGAGGGGGGGTTGAGACCCAGTACTTC.

The count of this clone is one. The chain carries TRBV5-4 and TRBJ2-3; 9 bases are shared with TRBD2. The CDR3 totals 15 residues. Losses at the gene ends were 5 bases for V and 4 bases for J; bases not matched to a gene: 8. Germline CDR1 is SGHNT and CDR2 is YYREEE (reference sequence). The DNA for the CDR3 is TGTGCCAGCAGTAATCCTAGCGGGGTGGCAGATACGCAGTATTTT. It codes for CASSNPSGVADTQYF.

This clone has just one count. The V gene is TRBV5-1, the J gene TRBJ1-4; 9 nucleotides line up with TRBD1. This CDR3 has 15 residues. From germline, CDR1 is SGHRS and CDR2 YFSETQ. The V and J ends lost 4 bases and 7 bases, in that order; junction bases with no gene match: 8. CDR3 nucleotides: TGCGCCAGCAGCCAGCTTGGGACAGGGCGTGAAAAACTGTTTTTT. Protein: CASSQLGTGREKLFF. The variable domain in full, with the rest retrieved from reference TRBV5-1 and TRBJ1-4, is KAGVTQTPRYLIKTRGQQVTLSCSPISGHRSVSWYQQTPGQGLQFLFEYFSETQRNKGNFPGRFSGRQFSNSRSEMNVSTLELGDSALYLCASSQLGTGREKLFFGSGTQLSVL.

The rearrangement joins TRBV4-1 to TRBJ1-3; D is undetermined. Trimming pared 0 bases from V and 5 bases from J, leaving 8 bases between. CDR1 is MGHRA and CDR2 is YSYEKL in the germline V gene. The CDR3 is made up of 14 amino acids. CDR3 DNA: TGCGCCAGCAGCCAAGAGGCTGTGAGAAACACCATATATTTT. It codes for CASSQEAVRNTIYF.

The chain joins TRBV7-9 to TRBJ1-1, with D maybe TRBD1 (6 bases). Germline CDR1 reads SEHNR; CDR2 reads FQNEAQ (reference sequence). V shed 5 bases and J shed 3 bases, with 22 bases lying between them. The CDR3 covers 17 residues. The CDR3 DNA sequence: TGTGCCAGCAGCCCGCCGAGCGACAGGTTTGAGTACACTGAAGCTTTCTTT. It is translated as CASSPPSDRFEYTEAFF.

V is TRBV12-3 or TRBV12-4 and J is TRBJ2-7; 8 bases are shared with TRBD1. V shed 6 bases and J 5 bases; nucleotides not matched to a gene: 3. This CDR3 has 12 residues. CDR3 amino acids: CASSPTGDEQYF. As DNA, the CDR3 is TGTGCCAGCAGCCCGACAGGGGACGAGCAGTACTTC.

This clone was observed a single time. The V call is TRBV19, the J call TRBJ2-3, with 7 bases matching TRBD1. The CDR3 length is 16 residues. Germline V CDR1 and CDR2: LNHDA, SQIVND (reference sequence). Trimming took 1 base from V and 1 from J; bases not matched to a gene: 5. This chain's CDR3 is CASSIGTGAGTDTQYF. The CDR3 DNA reads TGTGCCAGTAGTATAGGGACAGGCGCGGGCACAGATACGCAGTATTTT.

This clone has only a few counts. Here the CDR3 DNA reads TGCAGCGTTGTTGATACAGGGGGATGGACTGAAGCTTTCTTT. Amino acids: CSVVDTGGWTEAFF. The V call is TRBV29-1, the J call TRBJ1-1; 8 positions agree with TRBD1. Germline V gene lookup returns CDR1 SQVTM and CDR2 ANQGSEA. Germline trimming cut 4 bases from V and 5 bases from J; bases unmatched to any gene: 9. The CDR3 sequence is 14 residues long.

This clone was counted only a few times. Other DNA sequences within the sample encode an identical CDR3. The CDR3 region has the DNA TGTGCCAGTAGTACGACAGGGAACACTGAAGCTTTCTTT. Encoded protein: CASSTTGNTEAFF. The chain links TRBV19 to TRBJ1-1; TRBD1 is a possible D gene (6 bases). The V gene's germline CDR1 is LNHDA and CDR2 SQIVND (reference sequence). V lost 4 bases and J lost 1, with 7 bases in between. This CDR3 has 13 amino acids.

The chain has TRBV18 and TRBJ2-1; unclear D gene. The CDR3 sequence is 13 residues long. Trimming pared 5 bases from V and 8 bases from J, leaving 13 bases between. From germline, CDR1 is KGHSH and CDR2 LQKENI. The CDR3 coding sequence is TGTGCCAGCTCAAGATCCCAGTCCCATGAGCAGTTCTTC. Protein: CASSRSQSHEQFF.

This clone was observed once. The V call is TRBV2, the J call TRBJ1-1; D not resolved. CDR3 length: 13 amino acids. From germline, CDR1 is SNHLY and CDR2 FYNNEI. V was trimmed by 3 bases and J by 6 bases, leaving 11 bases between them. The CDR3 DNA reads as TGTGCCAGCAGTGACGAGGCATTTGCTGAAGCTTTCTTT. This gives the protein CASSDEAFAEAFF. The entire variable domain, with the rest obtained from reference TRBV2 and TRBJ1-1, is as follows: EPEVTQTPSHQVTQMGQEVILRCVPISNHLYFYWYRQILGQKVEFLVSFYNNEISEKSEIFDDQFSVERPDGSNFTLKIRSTKLEDSAMYFCASSDEAFAEAFFGQGTRLTVV.

The chain has TRBV11-2 and TRBJ1-5; D is undetermined. Trimming cost V 5 bases and J 4 bases, with 15 bases left between them. The V gene's germline CDR1 is SGHAT and CDR2 FQNNGV. The CDR3 is made up of 15 amino acids. CDR3 DNA sequence: TGTGCCAGCAGCCCCCAACCTGGAGGAAATCAGCCCCAGCATTTT. It yields the protein CASSPQPGGNQPQHF.

The chain uses TRBV11-3 and TRBJ2-1; possibly TRBD2 for D (5 bases). V was cut by 2 bases and J by 10 bases, with 12 bases left in between. The CDR3 is 13 amino acids. The V gene's germline CDR1 is SGHNT and CDR2 YENEEA. DNA for the CDR3: TGTGCCAGCAGCTTAAATCTGAGGGAGGAGCAGTTCTTC. Amino acids: CASSLNLREEQFF.

This chain uses TRBV15 with TRBJ1-1, with a weak D call TRBD1 (6 bases). V lost 9 bases to trimming and J lost 1 base, with 9 bases between them. Germline lookup yields CDR1 LNHNV and CDR2 YYDKDF (reference sequence). The CDR3 runs to 12 residues. CDR3 sequence (DNA): TGTGCCACAACCAGGGGGAACACTGAAGCTTTCTTT. Protein: CATTRGNTEAFF.

The genes are TRBV29-1 and TRBJ1-1, with 9 bases matching TRBD1. From germline, CDR1 is SQVTM and CDR2 ANQGSEA. The trim removed 0 bases at V and 5 bases at J, leaving 4 bases unmatched. This CDR3 has 14 residues. The DNA for the CDR3 is TGCAGCGTTGAAGATCTACAGGGGGCGACTGAAGCTTTCTTT. Its protein product is CSVEDLQGATEAFF.

The V gene is TRBV3-1 (or the pseudogene TRBV3-2), the J gene TRBJ2-5; 11 bases are shared with TRBD1. The J segment lost 4 bases and the V segment lost 2 bases, leaving 12 bases of the junction unmatched. Germline CDR1 LGHDT, CDR2 YNNKEL (reference sequence). The CDR3 totals 18 residues. CDR3 bases: TGTGCCAGCAGCCAAAAACCACCGGGACAGGGGGAAGGAGAGACCCAGTACTTC. The encoded protein is CASSQKPPGQGEGETQYF.

The rearrangement joins TRBV2 to TRBJ1-5; the match to TRBD1 covers 8 bases. V was clipped by 5 bases and J by 0 bases; unmatched bases: 3. The CDR3 is made up of 15 amino acids. CDR1 is SNHLY and CDR2 is FYNNEI in the germline V gene. The chain's CDR3 is CASSLTGDSNQPQHF. The CDR3 DNA reads TGTGCCAGCAGTTTGACAGGGGATAGCAATCAGCCCCAGCATTTT.

V and J are TRBV5-8 and TRBJ1-5; weak D call: TRBD1 (6 bases). CDR1 and CDR2 (germline): SGHTS, YDEGEE. The CDR3 loop spans 15 amino acids. Trimming removed 2 bases from V and 4 bases from J, with 13 bases in between. The DNA for the CDR3 is TGTGCCAGCAGCTTAGGAAACAGGGTTAATCAGCCCCAGCATTTT. Translating it yields CASSLGNRVNQPQHF.

The chain couples TRBV7-2 to TRBJ1-2, with 10 bases fitting TRBD1. This CDR3 spans 14 amino acids. The J segment lost 7 bases and the V segment lost 3 bases, leaving 5 bases of the junction unmatched. Germline loops: CDR1 SGHTA, CDR2 FQGNSA. The CDR3 reads CASSFGDRGPGYTF. In nucleotides, the CDR3 is TGTGCCAGCAGCTTTGGGGACAGGGGCCCTGGCTACACCTTC.

The chain employs TRBV27 and TRBJ1-5, with D possibly being TRBD1 (5 bases). CDR1 is MNHEY, CDR2 SMNVEV, per germline (reference sequence). CDR3 length equals 14 residues. V lost 8 bases and J lost 4, with 15 bases in between. The CDR3 sequence: CASGHSTGNQPQHF. In DNA, the CDR3 is TGTGCCAGCGGACATTCCACCGGGAATCAGCCCCAGCATTTT.

This sequence joins TRBV6-6 and TRBJ2-1, with TRBD1 matching 8 bases. CDR3 length: 16 amino acids. V lost 5 bases to trimming and J lost 0 bases; unmatched junction nucleotides: 6. Germline CDR1 reads MNHNY; CDR2 reads SVGAGI (reference sequence). The CDR3 DNA is TGTGCCAGCAGTAGCCACAGGGGGAGCTCCTACAATGAGCAGTTCTTC. Translating gives CASSSHRGSSYNEQFF.

CDR3 bases: TGTGCCCGCCGCGCCGGGGGCGGGGGGTCGTCCACTGAAGCTTTCTTT. Protein product: CARRAGGGGSSTEAFF. This chain joins TRBV9 and TRBJ1-1, with D possibly being TRBD1 (6 bases). Trimming removed 10 bases from V and 4 bases from J, with 26 bases in between. This CDR3 has 16 amino acids. The germline CDR1 and CDR2 sequences are SGDLS and YYNGEE. Based on the CDR3 plus reference TRBV9 and TRBJ1-1, the full variable domain is DSGVTQTPKHLITATGQRVTLRCSPRSGDLSVYWYQQSLDQGLQFLIQYYNGEERAKGNILERFSAQQFPDLHSELNLSSLELGDSALYFCARRAGGGGSSTEAFFGQGTRLTVV.

A word on this clone: The junction and the germline gene differ at one end; a read error may be behind it. The chain recombines TRBV10-3 with TRBJ1-2; D remains unclear. Germline values: CDR1 ENHRY, CDR2 SYGVKD. This CDR3 has 15 residues. CDR3 coding DNA: TGTGCCATCAGTGACTCTCGAGGGCCCACTATGGCTATGGCCTTC. Protein: CAISDSRGPTMAMAF.

This chain links TRBV6-5 with TRBJ1-3; no reliable D call. CDR1 is MNHEY, CDR2 SVGAGI, per germline. The CDR3 totals 14 residues. V lost 2 bases to trimming and J lost 0 bases, with 5 bases between them. CDR3 DNA sequence: TGTGCCAGCAGTTACGAGTTCTCTGGAAACACCATATATTTT. Its translation is CASSYEFSGNTIYF.